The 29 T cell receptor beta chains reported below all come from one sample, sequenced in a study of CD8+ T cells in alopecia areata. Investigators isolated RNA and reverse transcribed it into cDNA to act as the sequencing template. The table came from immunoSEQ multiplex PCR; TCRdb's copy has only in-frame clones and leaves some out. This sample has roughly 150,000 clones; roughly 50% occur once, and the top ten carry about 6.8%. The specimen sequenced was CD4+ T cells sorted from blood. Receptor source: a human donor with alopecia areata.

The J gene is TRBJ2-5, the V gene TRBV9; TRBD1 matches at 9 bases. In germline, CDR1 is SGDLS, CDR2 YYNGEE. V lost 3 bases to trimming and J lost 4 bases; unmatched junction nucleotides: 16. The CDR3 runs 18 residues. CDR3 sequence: CASSGTGTGYVLAETQYF. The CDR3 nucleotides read TGTGCCAGCAGCGGAACCGGGACAGGGTACGTTCTCGCAGAGACCCAGTACTTC.

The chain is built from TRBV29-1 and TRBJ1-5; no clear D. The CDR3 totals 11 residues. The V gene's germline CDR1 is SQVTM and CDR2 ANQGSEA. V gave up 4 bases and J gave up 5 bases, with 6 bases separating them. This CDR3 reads CSVGLDQPQHF. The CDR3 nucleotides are TGCAGCGTTGGGCTAGATCAGCCCCAGCATTTT. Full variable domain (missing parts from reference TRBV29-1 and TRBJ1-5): SAVISQKPSRDICQRGTSLTIQCQVDSQVTMMFWYRQQPGQSLTLIATANQGSEATYESGFVIDKFPISRPNLTFSTLTVSNMSPEDSSIYLCSVGLDQPQHFGDGTRLSIL.

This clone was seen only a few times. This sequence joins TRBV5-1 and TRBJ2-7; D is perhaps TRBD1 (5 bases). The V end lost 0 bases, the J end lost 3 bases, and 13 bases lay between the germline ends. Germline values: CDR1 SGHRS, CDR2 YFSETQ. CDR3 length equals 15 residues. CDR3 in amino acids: CASSLARVSHYEQYF. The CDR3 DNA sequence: TGCGCCAGCAGCTTGGCCAGGGTGAGCCACTACGAGCAGTACTTC.

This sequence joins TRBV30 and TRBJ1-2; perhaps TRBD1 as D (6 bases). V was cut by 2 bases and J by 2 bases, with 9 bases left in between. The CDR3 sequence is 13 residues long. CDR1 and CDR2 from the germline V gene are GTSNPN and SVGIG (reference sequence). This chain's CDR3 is CAWSQQGNYGYTF. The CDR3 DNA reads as TGTGCCTGGAGTCAACAGGGCAACTATGGCTACACCTTC.

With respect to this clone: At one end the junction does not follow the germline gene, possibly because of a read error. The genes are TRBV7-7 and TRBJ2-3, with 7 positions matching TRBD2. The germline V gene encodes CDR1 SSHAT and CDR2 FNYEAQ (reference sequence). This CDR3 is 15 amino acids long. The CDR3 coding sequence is TGTGCTAGCAGCCAGACTAGCATCCCCACAGATACGCAGTATTTT. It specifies CASSQTSIPTDTQYF.

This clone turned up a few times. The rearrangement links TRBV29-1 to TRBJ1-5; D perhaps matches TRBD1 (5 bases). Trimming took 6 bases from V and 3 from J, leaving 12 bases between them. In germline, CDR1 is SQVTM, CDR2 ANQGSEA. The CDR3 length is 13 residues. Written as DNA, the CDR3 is TGCAGCGTGGCCGGGACCTACAATCAGCCCCAGCATTTT. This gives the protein CSVAGTYNQPQHF.

This chain's CDR3 is CASTQNPGYGGYTF. The CDR3 DNA is TGTGCCAGCACCCAAAATCCGGGGTATGGGGGCTACACCTTC. The chain recombines TRBV27 with TRBJ1-2; D is uncertain. The CDR3 covers 14 residues. Germline V gene lookup returns CDR1 MNHEY and CDR2 SMNVEV (reference sequence). The V end was cut by 7 bases, the J end by 8 bases, with 20 bases between.

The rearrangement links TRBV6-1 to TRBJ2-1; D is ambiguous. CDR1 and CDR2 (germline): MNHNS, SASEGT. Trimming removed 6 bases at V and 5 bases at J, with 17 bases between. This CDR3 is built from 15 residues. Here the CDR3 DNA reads TGTGCCAGCAGATTATCCCAGACAACCAACAATGAGCAGTTCTTC. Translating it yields CASRLSQTTNNEQFF.

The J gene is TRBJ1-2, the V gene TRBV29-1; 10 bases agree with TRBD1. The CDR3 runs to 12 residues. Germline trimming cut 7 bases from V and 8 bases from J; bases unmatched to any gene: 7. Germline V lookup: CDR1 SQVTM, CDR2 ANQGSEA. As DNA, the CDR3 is TGCAGCGATCGACAGGGGGCCAAAGGCTACACCTTC. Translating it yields CSDRQGAKGYTF. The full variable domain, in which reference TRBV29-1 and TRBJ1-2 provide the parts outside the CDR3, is SAVISQKPSRDICQRGTSLTIQCQVDSQVTMMFWYRQQPGQSLTLIATANQGSEATYESGFVIDKFPISRPNLTFSTLTVSNMSPEDSSIYLCSDRQGAKGYTFGSGTRLTVV.

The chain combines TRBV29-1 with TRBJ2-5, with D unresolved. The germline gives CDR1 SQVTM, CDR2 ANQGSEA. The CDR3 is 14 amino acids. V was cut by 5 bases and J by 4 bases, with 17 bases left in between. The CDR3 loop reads CSVSKVARGETQYF. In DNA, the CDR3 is TGCAGCGTTAGTAAAGTGGCCCGAGGAGAGACCCAGTACTTC.

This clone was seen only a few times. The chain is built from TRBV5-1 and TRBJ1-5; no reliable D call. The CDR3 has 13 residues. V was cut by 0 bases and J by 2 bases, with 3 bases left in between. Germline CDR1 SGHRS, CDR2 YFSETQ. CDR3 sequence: CASSLAGNQPQHF. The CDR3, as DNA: TGCGCCAGCAGCTTGGCCGGCAATCAGCCCCAGCATTTT. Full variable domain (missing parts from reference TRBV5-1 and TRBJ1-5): KAGVTQTPRYLIKTRGQQVTLSCSPISGHRSVSWYQQTPGQGLQFLFEYFSETQRNKGNFPGRFSGRQFSNSRSEMNVSTLELGDSALYLCASSLAGNQPQHFGDGTRLSIL.

The CDR3 loop reads CSVGWGAETQYF. The DNA for the CDR3 is TGCAGCGTTGGGTGGGGAGCGGAGACCCAGTACTTC. The chain uses TRBV29-1 and TRBJ2-5; tentatively, D is TRBD2 (5 bases). Deletions cut 4 bases from V and 5 bases from J, with 11 bases between. Germline values: CDR1 SQVTM, CDR2 ANQGSEA. This CDR3 has 12 residues.

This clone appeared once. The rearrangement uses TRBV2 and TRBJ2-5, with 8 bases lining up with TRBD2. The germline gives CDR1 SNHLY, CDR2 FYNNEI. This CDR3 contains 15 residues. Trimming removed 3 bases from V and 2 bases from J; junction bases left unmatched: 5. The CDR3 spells CASSELAGPQETQYF. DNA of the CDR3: TGTGCCAGCAGTGAGTTAGCGGGACCACAAGAGACCCAGTACTTC.

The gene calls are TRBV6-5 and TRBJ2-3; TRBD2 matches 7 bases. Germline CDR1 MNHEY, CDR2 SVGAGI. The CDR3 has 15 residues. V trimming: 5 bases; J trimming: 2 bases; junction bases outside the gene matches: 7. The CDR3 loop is CASSPGLGYTDTQYF. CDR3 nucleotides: TGTGCCAGCAGTCCCGGACTAGGGTACACAGATACGCAGTATTTT.

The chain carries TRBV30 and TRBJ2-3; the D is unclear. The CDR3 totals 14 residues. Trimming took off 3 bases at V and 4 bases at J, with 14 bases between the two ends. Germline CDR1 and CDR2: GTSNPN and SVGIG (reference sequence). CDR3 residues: CAWSSGSASDTQYF. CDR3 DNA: TGTGCCTGGAGCTCTGGGTCCGCCTCAGATACGCAGTATTTT.

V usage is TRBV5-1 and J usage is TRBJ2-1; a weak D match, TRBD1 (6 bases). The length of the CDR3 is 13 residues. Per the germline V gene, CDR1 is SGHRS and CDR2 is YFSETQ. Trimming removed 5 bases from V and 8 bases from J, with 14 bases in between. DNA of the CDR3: TGCGCCAGCAGTTTAACAGGGTGGGATGAGCAGTTCTTC. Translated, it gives CASSLTGWDEQFF.

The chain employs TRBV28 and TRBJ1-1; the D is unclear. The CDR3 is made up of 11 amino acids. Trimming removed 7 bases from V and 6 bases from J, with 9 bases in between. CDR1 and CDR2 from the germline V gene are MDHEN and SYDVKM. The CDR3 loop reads CASTSVSEAFF. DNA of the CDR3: TGTGCCAGCACTTCTGTATCTGAAGCTTTCTTT.

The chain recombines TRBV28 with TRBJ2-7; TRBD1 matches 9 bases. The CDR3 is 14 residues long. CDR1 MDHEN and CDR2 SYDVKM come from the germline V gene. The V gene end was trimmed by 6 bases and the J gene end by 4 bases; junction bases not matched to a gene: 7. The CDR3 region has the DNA TGTGCCAGCAGGGCTTCCGGGACAGGGTACGAGCAGTACTTC. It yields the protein CASRASGTGYEQYF.

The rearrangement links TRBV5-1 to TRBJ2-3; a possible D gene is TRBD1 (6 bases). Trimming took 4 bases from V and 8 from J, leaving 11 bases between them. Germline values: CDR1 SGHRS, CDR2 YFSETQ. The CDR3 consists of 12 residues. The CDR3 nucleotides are TGCGCCAGCAGCCCAGGGGTTAGTACGCAGTATTTT. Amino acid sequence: CASSPGVSTQYF.

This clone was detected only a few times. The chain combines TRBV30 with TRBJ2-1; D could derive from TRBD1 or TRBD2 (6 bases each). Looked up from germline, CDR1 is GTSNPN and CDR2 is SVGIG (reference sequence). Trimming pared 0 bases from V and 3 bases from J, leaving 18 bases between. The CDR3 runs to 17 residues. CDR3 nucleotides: TGTGCCTGGAGTGTACCCCCCCACAGGGAGGTCTACAATGAGCAGTTCTTC. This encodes CAWSVPPHREVYNEQFF.

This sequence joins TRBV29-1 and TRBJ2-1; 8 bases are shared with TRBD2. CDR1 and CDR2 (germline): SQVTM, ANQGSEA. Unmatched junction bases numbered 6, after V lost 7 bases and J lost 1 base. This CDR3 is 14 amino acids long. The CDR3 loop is CSASSGISYNEQFF. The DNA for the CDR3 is TGCAGCGCGAGTAGCGGGATATCCTACAATGAGCAGTTCTTC.

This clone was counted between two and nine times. The CDR3 region is CASSSNVVASETQYF. The DNA of the CDR3 is TGTGCCAGCAGTTCCAACGTGGTAGCTTCGGAGACCCAGTACTTC. This chain uses TRBV2 with TRBJ2-5; D gene ambiguous. Trimming took 5 bases from V and 5 from J, leaving 18 bases between them. There are 15 residues in the CDR3. The germline V gene encodes CDR1 SNHLY and CDR2 FYNNEI.

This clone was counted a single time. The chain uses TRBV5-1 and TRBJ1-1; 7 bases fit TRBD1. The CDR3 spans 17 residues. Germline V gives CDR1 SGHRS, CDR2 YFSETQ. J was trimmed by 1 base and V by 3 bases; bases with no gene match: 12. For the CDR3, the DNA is TGCGCCAGCAGCTGGTTGACAGGGATGGTTTCGAACACTGAAGCTTTCTTT. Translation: CASSWLTGMVSNTEAFF.

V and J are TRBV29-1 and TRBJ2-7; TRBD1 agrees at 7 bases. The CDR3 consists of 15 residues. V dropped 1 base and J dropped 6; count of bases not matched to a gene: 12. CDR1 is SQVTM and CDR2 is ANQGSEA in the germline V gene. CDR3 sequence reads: CSVEAEDRWRIEQYF. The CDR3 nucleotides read TGCAGCGTTGAAGCCGAGGACAGGTGGAGAATCGAGCAGTACTTC.

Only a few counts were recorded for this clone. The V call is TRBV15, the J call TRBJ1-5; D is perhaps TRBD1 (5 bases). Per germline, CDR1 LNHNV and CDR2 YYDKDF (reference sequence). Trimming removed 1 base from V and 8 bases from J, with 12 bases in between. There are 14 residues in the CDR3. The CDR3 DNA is TGTGCCACCAGCAGAGGCAGGGCTATGGAGCCCCAGCATTTT. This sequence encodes CATSRGRAMEPQHF.

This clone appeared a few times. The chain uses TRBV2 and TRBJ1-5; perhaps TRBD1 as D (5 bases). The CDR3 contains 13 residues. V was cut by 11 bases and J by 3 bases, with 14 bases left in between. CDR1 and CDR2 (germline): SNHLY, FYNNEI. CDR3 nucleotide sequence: TGTGCCGCAGGGTTGGCAGACAATCAGCCCCAGCATTTT. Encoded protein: CAAGLADNQPQHF.

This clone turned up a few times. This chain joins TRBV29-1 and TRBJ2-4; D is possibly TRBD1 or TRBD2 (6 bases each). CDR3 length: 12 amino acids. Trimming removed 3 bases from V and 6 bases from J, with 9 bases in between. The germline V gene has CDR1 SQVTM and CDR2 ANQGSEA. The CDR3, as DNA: TGCAGCGTTGATAAGGGGGGAAACATTCAGTACTTC. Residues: CSVDKGGNIQYF.

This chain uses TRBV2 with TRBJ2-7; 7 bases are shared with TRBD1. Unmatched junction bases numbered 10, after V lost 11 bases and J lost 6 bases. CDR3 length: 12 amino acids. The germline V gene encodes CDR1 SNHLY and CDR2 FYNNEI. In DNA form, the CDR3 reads TGTGCCGGAAACAGGGGTGGGTCCGAGCAGTACTTC. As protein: CAGNRGGSEQYF.

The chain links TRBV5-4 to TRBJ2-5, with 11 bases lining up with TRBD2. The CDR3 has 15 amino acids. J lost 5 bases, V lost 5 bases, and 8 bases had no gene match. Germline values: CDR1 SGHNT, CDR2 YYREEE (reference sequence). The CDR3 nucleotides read TGTGCCAGCAGAGGGGGACTAGCGGAACGGGAGACCCAGTACTTC. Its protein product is CASRGGLAERETQYF.